A selection of T cell receptor beta chains follows, all from one sample in a study of T cell changes during pregnancy in multiple sclerosis. Some clones are missing from TCRdb's copy, which holds only in-frame ones; the method was immunoSEQ multiplex PCR. The table includes fewer than 40,000 clones, around 90% detected once. The starting material was CD4+ T cells from peripheral blood mononuclear cells, obtained in the third trimester of pregnancy. These receptors were obtained from a female donor with multiple sclerosis, enrolled in a pregnancy study. The CDR3 runs from the conserved cysteine through the conserved F or W. D genes are given only for firm matches. The listing skips clone size in some rows; elsewhere it reads once, few, many or a size class.

CDR3aa	CDR3nt	len	d_gene	abundance	j_gene	v_gene
CASSTGQTEAFF	TGTGCCAGCAGTACGGGACAGACTGAAGCTTTCTTT	12	TRBD1	-	TRBJ1-1	TRBV2
CASSFPAGGDTQYF	TGTGCCAGCAGCTTCCCAGCCGGAGGAGATACGCAGTATTTT	14	-	once	TRBJ2-3	TRBV11-2
CASSLALRAGNTIYF	TGTGCCAGTAGTCTAGCCCTCCGAGCTGGAAACACCATATATTTT	15	-	-	TRBJ1-3	TRBV19
CASSSGQDLEAFF	TGTGCCAGCAGCTCGGGACAGGATCTAGAAGCTTTCTTT	13	TRBD1	few	TRBJ1-1	TRBV7-2
CASSLGAGTKDIQYF	TGTGCCAGCAGCTTAGGAGCAGGAACAAAGGACATTCAGTACTTC	15	-	-	TRBJ2-4	TRBV7-2
CASSLEGASGSYEQYF	TGTGCCAGCAGCTTAGAGGGGGCAAGCGGGAGCTACGAGCAGTACTTC	16	-	-	TRBJ2-7	TRBV7-2
CASSPLGTSGSGPTQYF	TGTGCCAGCTCACCACTCGGGACTTCCGGAAGTGGACCCACGCAGTATTTT	17	-	-	TRBJ2-3	TRBV18
CASSGDRGRLQTQYF	TGTGCCAGCAGCGGGGACAGGGGGCGTTTGCAGACCCAGTACTTC	15	TRBD1	-	TRBJ2-5	TRBV7-2
CASSPGGSGNYNEQFF	TGCGCCAGCAGCCCGGGGGGTAGCGGGAACTACAATGAGCAGTTCTTC	16	TRBD2	once	TRBJ2-1	TRBV5-1
CASNPGELPSSNTEAFF	TGTGCCAGTAACCCAGGGGAGCTTCCGTCTTCGAACACTGAAGCTTTCTTT	17	-	-	TRBJ1-1	TRBV19
CASSGNRVMNTEAFF	TGTGCCAGTAGTGGCAACAGGGTTATGAACACTGAAGCTTTCTTT	15	-	-	TRBJ1-1	TRBV19
CASTGQPPVVGTEAFF	TGCGCCAGCACCGGACAGCCGCCCGTTGTGGGGACTGAAGCTTTCTTT	16	-	once	TRBJ1-1	TRBV5-1
CASSLGGQGFDTQYF	TGTGCCAGCAGTTTGGGGGGACAGGGCTTCGATACGCAGTATTTT	15	TRBD1	-	TRBJ2-3	TRBV28
CASKLAGEYYNEQFF	TGTGCCAGTAAATTAGCGGGAGAGTACTACAATGAGCAGTTCTTC	15	TRBD2	-	TRBJ2-1	TRBV19
CASSQGRDNEQFF	TGCGCCAGCAGCCAAGGCAGGGACAATGAGCAGTTCTTC	13	-	-	TRBJ2-1	TRBV4-3
CASSISAGGYEQYF	TGTGCCAGCAGCATCTCAGCGGGAGGCTACGAGCAGTACTTC	14	TRBD2	-	TRBJ2-7	TRBV7-3
CASSQDLAVLYGYTF	TGCGCCAGCAGCCAAGATCTAGCAGTTCTGTATGGCTACACCTTC	15	-	-	TRBJ1-2	TRBV4-1
CASSLQTGTEQYF	TGTGCCAGCAGTTTGCAAACAGGGACCGAGCAGTACTTC	13	-	-	TRBJ2-7	TRBV6-5